The 25 T cell receptor beta chains given below trace back to one sample, sequenced in a study of cytomegalovirus exposure and HLA in healthy donors. Primers included in the PCR were 60 Vbeta and 13 Jbeta primers. Assay: immunoSEQ multiplex PCR; the TCRdb copy retains only in-frame clones and omits some. Seen here are tens of thousands of clones, around 66% observed once, and the top ten hold approximately 15%. The specimen was PBMCs. The receptors derive from a male donor in good health and CMV-seropositive.

The V and J genes are TRBV29-1 and TRBJ2-5, with 8 bases lining up with TRBD1. CDR1 and CDR2 (germline): SQVTM, ANQGSEA. With V trimmed by 6 bases and J by 5 bases, 11 bases remained unmatched. The CDR3 contains 14 residues. In DNA, the CDR3 is TGCAGCGTGAAGGACAGGGTGGTATGGGAGACCCAGTACTTC. Its translation: CSVKDRVVWETQYF.

The V and J genes are TRBV28 and TRBJ1-2; perhaps TRBD1 as D (6 bases). Germline lookup yields CDR1 MDHEN and CDR2 SYDVKM. This CDR3 is 14 amino acids long. Trimming stripped 1 base from V and 8 bases from J, with 14 bases between. Written as DNA, the CDR3 is TGTGCCAGCAGTTTATACAGGGTAGGAAAAGGCTACACCTTC. Translating gives CASSLYRVGKGYTF.

The chain couples TRBV6-6 to TRBJ1-4, with D hard to call. CDR1 and CDR2 from the germline V gene are MNHNY and SVGAGI (reference sequence). The CDR3 totals 14 residues. Trimming pared 2 bases from V and 8 bases from J, leaving 12 bases between. The CDR3 nucleotides read TGTGCCAGCAGTTACGGAGGCGCAGGAGAAAAACTGTTTTTT. Translation: CASSYGGAGEKLFF.

The chain joins TRBV4-3 to TRBJ1-1; weak D call: TRBD1 (6 bases). The V gene's germline CDR1 is LGHNA and CDR2 YSLEER. This CDR3 spans 14 amino acids. V was clipped by 2 bases and J by 3 bases, with 10 bases between them. CDR3 amino acids: CASSQQGWDTEAFF. In nucleotides, the CDR3 is TGCGCCAGCAGCCAACAGGGGTGGGACACTGAAGCTTTCTTT.

This clone was counted between two and nine times. CDR3 protein: CASSLRPSGGGETQYF. The DNA of the CDR3 is TGTGCCAGCAGCTTGCGGCCTAGCGGGGGTGGAGAGACCCAGTACTTC. The chain carries TRBV5-5 and TRBJ2-5; TRBD2 agrees at 10 bases. Germline V gene lookup returns CDR1 SGHKS and CDR2 YYEKEE (reference sequence). With V trimmed by 1 base and J by 4 bases, 7 bases remained unmatched. The CDR3 spans 16 residues.

The chain has TRBV7-3 and TRBJ2-5; 14 bases fit TRBD2. Matching the DNA end better, TRBJ2-7 makes the J call doubtful. There are 15 residues in the CDR3. Germline V gene lookup returns CDR1 SGHTA and CDR2 FQGTGA. For the CDR3, the DNA is TGTGCCAGCAGCCACGGGACTAGCGGGAGCTACGAGCAGTACTTC. Translated, it gives CASSHGTSGSYEQYF.

J is TRBJ2-5 and V is TRBV23-1, with D possibly being TRBD1 (6 bases). TRBV23-1 is filed as an ORF, its function uncertain. The CDR3 runs to 14 residues. Trimming took 7 bases from V and 5 from J, leaving 17 bases between them. This CDR3 is CASTRTVRAETQYF. The DNA for the CDR3 is TGCGCCAGCACCCGGACAGTGAGAGCCGAGACCCAGTACTTC.

In this sample, this clone turned up once. V usage is TRBV11-2 and J usage is TRBJ1-4; D unclear. The V gene lost 3 bases and the J gene lost 3 bases, with 8 bases spanning the gap. The CDR3 extends over 14 amino acids. Germline CDR1 is SGHAT and CDR2 is FQNNGV. CDR3 DNA: TGTGCCAGCAGCTTCGGGGAGGCTAATGAAAAACTGTTTTTT. Amino acid sequence: CASSFGEANEKLFF.

This rearrangement joins TRBV7-9 to TRBJ1-1; D uncertain. With 4 bases removed from V and 6 bases from J, the gap between germline ends came to 15 bases. The CDR3 sequence is 14 residues long. Germline V gene sequence: CDR1 SEHNR, CDR2 FQNEAQ (reference sequence). The chain's CDR3 is CASSSPSLSAEAFF. In DNA form, the CDR3 reads TGTGCCAGCAGCTCTCCGTCCCTGAGCGCTGAAGCTTTCTTT.

Judged by abundance, this clone is hyperexpanded. The chain uses TRBV19 and TRBJ1-2; no firm D call. The CDR3 loop spans 13 amino acids. Per germline, CDR1 LNHDA and CDR2 SQIVND (reference sequence). Trimming took off 3 bases at V and 4 bases at J, with 9 bases between the two ends. This CDR3 reads CASSIHSRYGYTF. In nucleotides, the CDR3 is TGTGCCAGTAGTATCCACAGTCGCTATGGCTACACCTTC.

This sequence joins TRBV14 and TRBJ2-3; a weak D match, TRBD2 (6 bases). The CDR3 has 12 residues. Germline-derived CDR1 and CDR2 are SGHDN and FVKESK. V dropped 0 bases and J dropped 10 bases, with 8 bases sitting between them. The CDR3 DNA follows: TGTGCCAGCAGCCAAGACTGGGAGGCGCAGTATTTT. It encodes CASSQDWEAQYF.

The chain couples TRBV15 to TRBJ2-5; 12 bases agree with TRBD1. The DNA end favors TRBJ2-7, so the J call may be wrong. Germline CDR1 LNHNV, CDR2 YYDKDF (reference sequence). The CDR3 spans 15 residues. In nucleotides, the CDR3 is TGTGCCACCAGCAGGGCGGGACAGGGGGCATACGAGCAGTACTTC. Translated: CATSRAGQGAYEQYF.

The CDR3 DNA reads as TGTGCCGCCTCGACAGGGCGAGTAGACTATGGCTACACCTTC. It translates to CAASTGRVDYGYTF. The rearrangement links TRBV19 to TRBJ1-2; 7 nucleotides line up with TRBD1. Germline assignment: CDR1 LNHDA and CDR2 SQIVND (reference sequence). Trimming removed 11 bases from V and 3 bases from J; junction bases left unmatched: 12. The CDR3 consists of 14 residues.

This clone was seen a handful of times. The V call is TRBV5-6, the J call TRBJ1-2; D remains ambiguous. Per the germline V gene, CDR1 is SGHDT and CDR2 is YYEEEE. Trimming removed 2 bases at V and 4 bases at J, with 12 bases between. CDR3 length equals 14 residues. DNA for the CDR3: TGTGCCAGCAGCTTTGGGCACGCCACCTATGGCTACACCTTC. It specifies CASSFGHATYGYTF.

This rearrangement joins TRBV9 to TRBJ2-7, with D tentatively TRBD2 (5 bases). Trimming took 0 bases from V and 3 from J, leaving 10 bases between them. Germline CDR1 is SGDLS and CDR2 is YYNGEE. The CDR3 contains 14 residues. The CDR3 DNA is TGTGCCAGCAGCGTAGGGGGTAGCGTCTACGAGCAGTACTTC. Translation: CASSVGGSVYEQYF.

The rearrangement uses TRBV11-2 and TRBJ2-5; 12 nucleotides align to TRBD2. Unmatched junction bases numbered 13, after V lost 5 bases and J lost 9 bases. CDR1 and CDR2 from the germline V gene are SGHAT and FQNNGV. There are 16 residues in the CDR3. The CDR3 DNA reads TGTGCCAGCAGCGGGGGACTAGCGGGTTCCAGGGGGGCCCAGTACTTC. The encoded protein is CASSGGLAGSRGAQYF.

This clone was seen a few times. The genes are TRBV27 and TRBJ2-2; no firm D call. V gave up 5 bases and J gave up 6 bases, with 7 bases separating them. Per the germline V gene, CDR1 is MNHEY and CDR2 is SMNVEV (reference sequence). This CDR3 is built from 12 residues. CDR3 loop: CASSIKPGELFF. CDR3 bases: TGTGCCAGCAGTATCAAGCCCGGGGAGCTGTTTTTT.

This clone has a single count. The chain has TRBV10-3 and TRBJ1-2; tentatively, D is TRBD1 (6 bases). From germline, CDR1 is ENHRY and CDR2 SYGVKD. The CDR3 is made up of 14 amino acids. Deletions cut 6 bases from V and 3 bases from J, with 14 bases between. CDR3 nucleotide sequence: TGTGCCATCAGGGGGGACATAAGCTACTATGGCTACACCTTC. Translating gives CAIRGDISYYGYTF.

The rearrangement uses TRBV6-1 and TRBJ2-1; TRBD1 is a possible D gene (5 bases). This CDR3 is 12 amino acids long. Trimming removed 6 bases from V and 7 bases from J, with 10 bases in between. Germline loops: CDR1 MNHNS, CDR2 SASEGT. The CDR3 loop is CASSPQVNEQFF. CDR3 DNA sequence: TGTGCCAGCAGCCCACAGGTGAATGAGCAGTTCTTC.

The chain is built from TRBV6-1 and TRBJ1-5, with a weak D call TRBD1 (5 bases). The CDR3 is 15 amino acids. Germline V gene sequence: CDR1 MNHNS, CDR2 SASEGT. V was clipped by 4 bases and J by 0 bases, with 10 bases between them. The CDR3 DNA is TGTGCCAGCAGTGCCCAGACAGATAGCAATCAGCCCCAGCATTTT. This encodes CASSAQTDSNQPQHF.

The V and J genes are TRBV5-4 and TRBJ1-6; TRBD1 matches at 7 bases. V lost 4 bases and J lost 9; bases outside the gene matches: 13. Germline lookup yields CDR1 SGHNT and CDR2 YYREEE (reference sequence). This CDR3 spans 16 amino acids. Here the CDR3 reads CASSGQALESGSPLHF. CDR3 sequence (DNA): TGTGCCAGCAGCGGACAGGCCCTTGAGTCTGGTTCACCCCTCCACTTT.

J is TRBJ2-7 and V is TRBV6-1; 9 bases map to TRBD1. Germline assignment: CDR1 MNHNS and CDR2 SASEGT. This CDR3 is 14 amino acids long. V shed 5 bases, J shed 5 bases, and the junction held 7 bases outside the gene matches. CDR3 residues: CASSPITGGDEQYF. DNA for the CDR3: TGTGCCAGCAGTCCCATCACAGGGGGCGACGAGCAGTACTTC.

This chain connects TRBV5-1 to TRBJ2-5; 11 nucleotides align to TRBD2. Trimming at V came to 0 bases and at J to 2 bases, leaving 6 bases not matched to a gene. Germline lookup yields CDR1 SGHRS and CDR2 YFSETQ. The CDR3 runs to 17 residues. The CDR3 protein is CASSLESSGRYQETQYF. In nucleotides, the CDR3 is TGCGCCAGCAGCTTGGAGTCTAGCGGGAGGTATCAAGAGACCCAGTACTTC.

V usage is TRBV5-1 and J usage is TRBJ1-3, with D hard to call. V gave up 0 bases and J gave up 0 bases, with 13 bases separating them. CDR1 SGHRS and CDR2 YFSETQ come from the germline V gene. CDR3 length: 17 amino acids. CDR3 residues: CASSLASGASSGNTIYF. CDR3 sequence (DNA): TGCGCCAGCAGCTTGGCCTCTGGTGCGAGCTCTGGAAACACCATATATTTT.

This chain connects TRBV7-2 to TRBJ2-1; possibly TRBD2 for D (5 bases). V dropped 4 bases and J dropped 9 bases, with 16 bases sitting between them. The germline V gene encodes CDR1 SGHTA and CDR2 FQGNSA. The CDR3 has 14 amino acids. The CDR3 DNA sequence: TGTGCCAGCAGCTGGACTGTCTCAGATGGTGAGCAGTTCTTC. This translates into CASSWTVSDGEQFF.